This T cell receptor beta chain was retrieved from a study of cytomegalovirus exposure and HLA in healthy donors. Study observations and caveats: Donor immune exposure was known only as CMV serostatus. 87-base-pair reads could not separate some V segments, including TRBV6-2 and TRBV6-3. When a later analysis compared HLA-associated TCR beta chains with equally common others, the HLA-associated chains turned out to be more clonally expanded and to have lower generation probabilities. The likely explanation for a cluster of highly shared sequence variants was sequencing artifact.

Turning to this clone: The target antigen is unknown.

A multiplex PCR was run with 60 Vbeta primers and 13 Jbeta primers. Sequencing was performed with immunoSEQ multiplex PCR; in TCRdb, only in-frame clones are kept and a portion is missing. This sample has tens of thousands of clones, with 80% found just once. CDR3 length: 15 amino acids. Trimming took off 1 base at V and 0 bases at J, with 9 bases between the two ends. The V gene's germline CDR1 is KGHSH and CDR2 LQKENI. The sample taken for sequencing was PBMCs. The sequence was collected from a middle-aged man in good health and CMV-seropositive. This sequence joins TRBV18 and TRBJ1-1; D remains ambiguous. In nucleotides, the CDR3 is TGTGCCAGCTCACCACTTCAGGCAGTGAACACTGAAGCTTTCTTT. Residues: CASSPLQAVNTEAFF.